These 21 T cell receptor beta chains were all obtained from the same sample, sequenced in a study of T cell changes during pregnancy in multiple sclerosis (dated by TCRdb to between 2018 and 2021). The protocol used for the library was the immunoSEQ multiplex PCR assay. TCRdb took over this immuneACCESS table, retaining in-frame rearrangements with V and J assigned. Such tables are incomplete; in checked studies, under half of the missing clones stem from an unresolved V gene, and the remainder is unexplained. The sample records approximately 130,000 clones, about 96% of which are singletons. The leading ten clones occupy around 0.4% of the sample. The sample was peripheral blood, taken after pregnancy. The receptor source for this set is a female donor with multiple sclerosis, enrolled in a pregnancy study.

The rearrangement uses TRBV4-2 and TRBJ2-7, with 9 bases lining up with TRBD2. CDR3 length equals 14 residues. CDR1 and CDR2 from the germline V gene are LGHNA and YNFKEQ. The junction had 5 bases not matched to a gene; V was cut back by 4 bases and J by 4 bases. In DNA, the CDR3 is TGTGCCAGCAGCCTAGCGGGAGCCCTTTACGAGCAGTACTTC. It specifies CASSLAGALYEQYF.

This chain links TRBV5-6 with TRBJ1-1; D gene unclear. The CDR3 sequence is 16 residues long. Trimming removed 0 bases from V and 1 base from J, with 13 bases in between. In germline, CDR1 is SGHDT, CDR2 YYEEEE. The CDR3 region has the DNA TGTGCCAGCAGCTTGGAGGTCGGCAGGCCGAACACTGAAGCTTTCTTT. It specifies CASSLEVGRPNTEAFF.

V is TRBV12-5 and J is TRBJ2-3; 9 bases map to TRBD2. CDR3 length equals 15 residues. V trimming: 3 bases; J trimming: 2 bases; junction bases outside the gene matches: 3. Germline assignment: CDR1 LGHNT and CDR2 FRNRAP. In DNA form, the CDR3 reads TGTGCTAGTGGTTTATCTAGCGGGGTCACAGATACGCAGTATTTT. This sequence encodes CASGLSSGVTDTQYF.

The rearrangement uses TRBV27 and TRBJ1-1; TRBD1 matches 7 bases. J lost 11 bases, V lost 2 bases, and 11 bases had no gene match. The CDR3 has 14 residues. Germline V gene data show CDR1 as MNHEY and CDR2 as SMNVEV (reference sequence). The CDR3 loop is CASSLRLGTDRAFF. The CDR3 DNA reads TGTGCCAGCAGTTTAAGGCTTGGGACAGACCGGGCTTTCTTT.

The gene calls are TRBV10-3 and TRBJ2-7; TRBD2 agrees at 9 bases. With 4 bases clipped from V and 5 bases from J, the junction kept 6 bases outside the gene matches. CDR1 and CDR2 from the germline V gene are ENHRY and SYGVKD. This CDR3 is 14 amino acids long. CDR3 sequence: CAISAAGGTHEQYF. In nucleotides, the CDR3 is TGTGCCATCAGTGCAGCGGGAGGAACCCACGAGCAGTACTTC.

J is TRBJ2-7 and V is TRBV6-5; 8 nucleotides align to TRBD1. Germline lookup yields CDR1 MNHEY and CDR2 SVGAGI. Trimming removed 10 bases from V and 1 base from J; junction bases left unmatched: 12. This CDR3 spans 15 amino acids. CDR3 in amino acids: CATLDRGKRSYEQYF. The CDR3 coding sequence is TGTGCCACCCTCGACAGGGGCAAGCGTTCCTACGAGCAGTACTTC.

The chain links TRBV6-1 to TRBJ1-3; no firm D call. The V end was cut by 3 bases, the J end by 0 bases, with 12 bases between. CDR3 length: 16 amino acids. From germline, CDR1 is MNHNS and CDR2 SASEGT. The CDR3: CASSDRALVSGNTIYF. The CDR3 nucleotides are TGTGCCAGCAGTGACAGAGCGCTAGTCTCTGGAAACACCATATATTTT.

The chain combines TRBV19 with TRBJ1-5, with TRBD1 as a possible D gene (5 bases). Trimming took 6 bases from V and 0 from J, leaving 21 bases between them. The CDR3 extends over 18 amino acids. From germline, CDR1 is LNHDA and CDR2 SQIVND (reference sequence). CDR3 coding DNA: TGTGCCAGTAGCCCTGAAGGGGCGCTGACCCATAGCAATCAGCCCCAGCATTTT. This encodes CASSPEGALTHSNQPQHF. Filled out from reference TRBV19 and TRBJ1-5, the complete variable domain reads DGGITQSPKYLFRKEGQNVTLSCEQNLNHDAMYWYRQDPGQGLRLIYYSQIVNDFQKGDIAEGYSVSREKKESFPLTVTSAQKNPTAFYLCASSPEGALTHSNQPQHFGDGTRLSIL.

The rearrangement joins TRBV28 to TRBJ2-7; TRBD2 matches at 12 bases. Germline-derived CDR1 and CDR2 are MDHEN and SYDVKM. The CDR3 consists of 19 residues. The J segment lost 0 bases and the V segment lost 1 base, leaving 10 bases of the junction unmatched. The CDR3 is CASSLSFGLAGPNSYEQYF. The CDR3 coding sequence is TGTGCCAGCAGTTTATCCTTCGGACTAGCGGGACCCAACTCCTACGAGCAGTACTTC.

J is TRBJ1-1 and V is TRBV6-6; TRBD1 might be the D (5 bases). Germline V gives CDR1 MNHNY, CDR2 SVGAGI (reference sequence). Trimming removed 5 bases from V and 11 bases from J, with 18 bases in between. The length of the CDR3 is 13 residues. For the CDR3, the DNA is TGTGCCAGCAGTCGCAGGGCGTCGGGGGTCGCTTTCTTT. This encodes CASSRRASGVAFF.

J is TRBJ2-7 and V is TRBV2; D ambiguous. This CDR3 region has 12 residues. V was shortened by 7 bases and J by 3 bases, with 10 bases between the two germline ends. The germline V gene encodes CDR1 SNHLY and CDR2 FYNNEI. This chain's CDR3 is CASIIRGYEQYF. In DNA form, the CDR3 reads TGTGCCAGCATAATTCGCGGCTACGAGCAGTACTTC.

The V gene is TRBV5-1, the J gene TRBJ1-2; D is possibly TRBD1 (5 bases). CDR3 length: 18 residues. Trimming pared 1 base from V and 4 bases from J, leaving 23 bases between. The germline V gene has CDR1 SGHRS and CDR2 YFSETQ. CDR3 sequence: CASSLSGAYQSDVYGYTF. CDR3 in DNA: TGCGCCAGCAGCTTGTCTGGGGCCTACCAGTCCGACGTCTATGGCTACACCTTC.

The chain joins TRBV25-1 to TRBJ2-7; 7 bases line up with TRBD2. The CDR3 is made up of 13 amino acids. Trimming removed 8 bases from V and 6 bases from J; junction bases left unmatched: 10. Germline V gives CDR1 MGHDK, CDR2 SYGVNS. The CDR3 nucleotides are TGTGCCAGCGGACGCGGGAGTTCGGGCGAGCAGTACTTC. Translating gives CASGRGSSGEQYF.

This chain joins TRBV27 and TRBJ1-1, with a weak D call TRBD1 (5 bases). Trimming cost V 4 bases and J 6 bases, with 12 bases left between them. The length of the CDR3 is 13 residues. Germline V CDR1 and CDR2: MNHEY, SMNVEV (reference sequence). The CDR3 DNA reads TGTGCCAGCAGTTGGACGGCAGGGCCTGAAGCTTTCTTT. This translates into CASSWTAGPEAFF.

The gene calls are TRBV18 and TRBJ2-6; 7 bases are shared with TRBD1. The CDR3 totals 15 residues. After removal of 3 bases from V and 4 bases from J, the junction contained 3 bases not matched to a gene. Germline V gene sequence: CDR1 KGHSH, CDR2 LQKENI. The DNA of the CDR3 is TGTGCCAGCTCACCGACAGGGTCAGGGGCCAACGTCCTGACTTTC. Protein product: CASSPTGSGANVLTF.

In DNA form, the CDR3 reads TGTGCCAGCAGTAATAGCGGGAGGATATACGAGCAGTACTTC. Its translation: CASSNSGRIYEQYF. The V call is TRBV11-2, the J call TRBJ2-7; TRBD2 matches at 10 bases. The CDR3 sequence is 14 residues long. CDR1 and CDR2 (germline): SGHAT, FQNNGV. The V and J ends lost 6 bases and 4 bases, in that order; junction bases with no gene match: 6.

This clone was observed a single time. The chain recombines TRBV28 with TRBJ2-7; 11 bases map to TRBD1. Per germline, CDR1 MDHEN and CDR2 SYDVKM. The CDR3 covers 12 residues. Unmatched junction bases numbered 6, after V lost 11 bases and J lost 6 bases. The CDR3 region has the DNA TGTGCCCTAGGACAGGGGGCCGGCGAGCAGTACTTC. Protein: CALGQGAGEQYF. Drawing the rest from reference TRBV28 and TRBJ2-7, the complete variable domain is DVKVTQSSRYLVKRTGEKVFLECVQDMDHENMFWYRQDPGLGLRLIYFSYDVKMKEKGDIPEGYSVSREKKERFSLILESASTNQTSMYLCALGQGAGEQYFGPGTRLTVT.

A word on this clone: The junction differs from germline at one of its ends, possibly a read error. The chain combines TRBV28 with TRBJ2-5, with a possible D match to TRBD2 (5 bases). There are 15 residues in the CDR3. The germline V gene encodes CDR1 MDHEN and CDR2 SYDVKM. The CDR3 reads CASSTRSGYQETQYF. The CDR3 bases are TGTGCTAGCAGCACACGGTCGGGGTACCAAGAGACCCAGTACTTC. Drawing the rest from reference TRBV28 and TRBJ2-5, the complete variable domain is DVKVTQSSRYLVKRTGEKVFLECVQDMDHENMFWYRQDPGLGLRLIYFSYDVKMKEKGDIPEGYSVSREKKERFSLILESASTNQTSMYLCASSTRSGYQETQYFGPGTRLLVL.

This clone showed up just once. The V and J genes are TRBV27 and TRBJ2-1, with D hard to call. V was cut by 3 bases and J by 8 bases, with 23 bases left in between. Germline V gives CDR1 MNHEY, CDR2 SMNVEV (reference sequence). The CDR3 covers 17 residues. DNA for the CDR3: TGTGCCAGCAGTTTCCACCAGTCAGGCCCCCTCTTGTATGAGCAGTTCTTC. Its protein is CASSFHQSGPLLYEQFF.

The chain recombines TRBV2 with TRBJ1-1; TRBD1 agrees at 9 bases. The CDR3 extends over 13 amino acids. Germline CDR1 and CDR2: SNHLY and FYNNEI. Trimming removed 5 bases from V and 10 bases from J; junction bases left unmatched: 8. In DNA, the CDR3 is TGTGCCAGCAGTCCTACCTACAGGGGGCGAGCTTTCTTT. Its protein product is CASSPTYRGRAFF.

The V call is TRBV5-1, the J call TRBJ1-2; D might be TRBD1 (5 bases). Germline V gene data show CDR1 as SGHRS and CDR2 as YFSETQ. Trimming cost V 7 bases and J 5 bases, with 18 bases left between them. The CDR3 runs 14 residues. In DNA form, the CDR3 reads TGCGCCAGCGCCTGGCGGGGGAAGGAGTATGGCTACACCTTC. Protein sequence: CASAWRGKEYGYTF.